The sequence of this TCR beta chain was determined in a study of cytomegalovirus exposure and HLA in healthy donors. Overall study results and limits: One later analysis reportedly identified an Asian-associated ancestry cluster that showed fewer N-insertions than the approximately 700-donor mean.

The CDR3 is made up of 15 amino acids. The germline gives CDR1 SGDLS, CDR2 YYNGEE. V was clipped by 3 bases and J by 4 bases; unmatched bases: 7. PCR employed 60 Vbeta and 13 Jbeta primers. TCRdb keeps only in-frame clones here, not all; method: immunoSEQ multiplex PCR. Of over 150,000 clones listed, under 70% are singletons. In the case of this clone: The target antigen is unknown.

The sequencing input was PBMCs. The V and J genes are TRBV9 and TRBJ1-1; 9 bases align to TRBD1. The clonotype comes from a woman aged 40 to 55 in good health and CMV-seropositive. The CDR3 nucleotides are TGTGCCAGCAGCGCCCGGACAGGGGAAGGCACTGAAGCTTTCTTT. Protein sequence: CASSARTGEGTEAFF. Supplemented by reference TRBV9 and TRBJ1-1, the full variable domain reads DSGVTQTPKHLITATGQRVTLRCSPRSGDLSVYWYQQSLDQGLQFLIQYYNGEERAKGNILERFSAQQFPDLHSELNLSSLELGDSALYFCASSARTGEGTEAFFGQGTRLTVV.